This entry lists 11 T cell receptor beta chains sequenced from one sample in a study of CD8 T cells in ankylosing spondylitis. TCRdb used MiXCR to reprocess the 5' RACE reads, holding one entry per CDR3 protein. Altogether around 300,000 distinct CDR3 sequences are present, roughly 14% being singletons, with the ten largest covering about 1%. The source material was blood, either unsorted or a sorted T cell fraction (not recorded which). The receptors originated from a male donor with ankylosing spondylitis or in good health (not recorded which).

This clonotype came up a few times. The V call is TRBV11-2, the J call TRBJ2-5; 10 bases fit TRBD2. With V trimmed by 2 bases and J by 1 base, 1 base remained unmatched. Germline V CDR1 and CDR2: SGHAT, FQNNGV. The CDR3 is made up of 15 amino acids. CDR3 in amino acids: CASSLPSGGQETQYF. CDR3 bases: TGTGCCAGCAGCTTACCTAGCGGGGGCCAAGAGACCCAGTACTTC. Looking up the rest from reference TRBV11-2 and TRBJ2-5 gives the full variable domain: EAGVAQSPRYKIIEKRQSVAFWCNPISGHATLYWYQQILGQGPKLLIQFQNNGVVDDSQLPKDRFSAERLKGVDSTLKIQPAKLEDSAVYLCASSLPSGGQETQYFGPGTRLLVL.

CDR3 residues: CASSSGRLAGRDTQYF. The CDR3 nucleotides are TGTGCCAGCAGTTCCGGACGGCTAGCGGGAAGGGATACGCAGTATTTT. The chain uses TRBV27 and TRBJ2-3; 9 bases fit TRBD2. V was pared by 4 bases and J by 6 bases, with 11 bases of the junction left unmatched. CDR1 is MNHEY, CDR2 SMNVEV, per germline (reference sequence). The CDR3 spans 16 residues.

The J gene is TRBJ2-1, the V gene TRBV6-4; no clear D gene. Between the trimmed V and J ends, which lost 4 bases and 0 bases, there was a span of 16 bases. The CDR3 loop spans 17 amino acids. Per germline, CDR1 MRHNA and CDR2 SNTAGT. The DNA for the CDR3 is TGTGCCAGCAGTGGATTTGATCTCTTGAGCTCCTACAATGAGCAGTTCTTC. This gives the protein CASSGFDLLSSYNEQFF.

CDR3: CASSERGQGDNEQFF. The CDR3, as DNA: TGCGCCAGCAGCGAACGTGGACAAGGCGACAATGAGCAGTTCTTC. The rearrangement uses TRBV5-1 and TRBJ2-1, with D perhaps TRBD1 (5 bases). The CDR3 loop spans 15 amino acids. The V gene's germline CDR1 is SGHRS and CDR2 YFSETQ. Trimming pared 4 bases from V and 5 bases from J, leaving 16 bases between.

This clonotype showed up many times. CDR3 nucleotide sequence: TGTGCCAGCAGCAGGGGGCCCTCCTACGAGCAGTACTTC. As protein: CASSRGPSYEQYF. This chain links TRBV7-9 with TRBJ2-7, with 7 bases that match TRBD1. Germline V gene data show CDR1 as SEHNR and CDR2 as FQNEAQ (reference sequence). V was pared by 5 bases and J by 0 bases, with 1 base of the junction left unmatched. This CDR3 region has 13 residues.

The CDR3 sequence: CAISGRGSAYEQYF. For the CDR3, the DNA is TGTGCCATCAGCGGGCGCGGGAGTGCGTACGAGCAGTACTTC. J is TRBJ2-7 and V is TRBV10-3; TRBD2 matches 7 bases. V was clipped by 6 bases and J by 4 bases; unmatched bases: 9. Germline values: CDR1 ENHRY, CDR2 SYGVKD. The CDR3 runs to 14 residues.

This clonotype was counted ten times or more. The chain combines TRBV5-1 with TRBJ1-1, with TRBD1 as a possible D gene (5 bases). Germline-derived CDR1 and CDR2 are SGHRS and YFSETQ. The length of the CDR3 is 14 residues. Trimming cost V 1 base and J 4 bases, with 11 bases left between them. The CDR3 DNA reads TGCGCCAGCAGCTTGACCCAGGGAACCACTGAAGCTTTCTTT. Translated, it gives CASSLTQGTTEAFF. The full variable domain, completed using reference TRBV5-1 and TRBJ1-1, is KAGVTQTPRYLIKTRGQQVTLSCSPISGHRSVSWYQQTPGQGLQFLFEYFSETQRNKGNFPGRFSGRQFSNSRSEMNVSTLELGDSALYLCASSLTQGTTEAFFGQGTRLTVV.

The rearrangement joins TRBV7-6 to TRBJ2-1; TRBD2 agrees at 15 bases. Germline V gene lookup returns CDR1 SGHVS and CDR2 FNYEAQ. The length of the CDR3 is 16 residues. The V gene end was trimmed by 5 bases and the J gene end by 7 bases; junction bases not matched to a gene: 6. This CDR3 reads CASSLGTSGGQNEQFF. The CDR3 bases are TGTGCCAGCAGCCTAGGGACTAGCGGGGGGCAGAATGAGCAGTTCTTC.

This clonotype was observed a few times. The chain employs TRBV27 and TRBJ2-5, with D tentatively TRBD2 (6 bases). V lost 3 bases to trimming and J lost 3 bases, with 11 bases between them. Looked up from germline, CDR1 is MNHEY and CDR2 is SMNVEV (reference sequence). The CDR3 spans 14 residues. The CDR3: CASSFRGKEETQYF. CDR3 coding DNA: TGTGCCAGCAGTTTCCGGGGGAAGGAAGAGACCCAGTACTTC.

The table lists this clonotype with a few counts. This chain connects TRBV10-2 to TRBJ2-7; 11 bases align to TRBD2. The CDR3 runs 16 residues. V lost 5 bases, J lost 0 bases, and 6 bases stayed unmatched. The germline gives CDR1 WSHSY, CDR2 SAAADI. Here the CDR3 reads CASSRPSGGLSYEQYF. The DNA of the CDR3 is TGCGCCAGCAGTCGCCCTAGCGGGGGGCTCTCCTACGAGCAGTACTTC.

This clonotype was detected many times. Here the CDR3 reads CSAGTFRGGEQFF. The CDR3 coding sequence is TGCAGCGCCGGGACCTTCCGGGGGGGTGAGCAGTTCTTC. The chain links TRBV29-1 to TRBJ2-1; 8 positions match TRBD2. Germline loops: CDR1 SQVTM, CDR2 ANQGSEA. V shed 7 bases, J shed 9 bases, and the junction held 11 bases outside the gene matches. The CDR3 covers 13 residues.